This TCR beta chain was obtained from a study of T cell changes during pregnancy in multiple sclerosis. Trimming shortened V by 10 bases and J by 5 bases, and 8 bases separated the two germline ends. CDR3 length: 11 residues. The data were produced by immunoSEQ multiplex PCR, yet TCRdb's version contains in-frame clones alone and is incomplete. This table holds about 100,000 clones, roughly 92% found once. The chain employs TRBV23-1 and TRBJ2-2; D unresolved. TRBV23-1 is an ORF for which the function is uncertain. The starting material was peripheral blood, obtained in the second trimester of pregnancy. The receptor's source is a female donor with multiple sclerosis, enrolled in a pregnancy study. CDR3 sequence reads: CAIRVTGELFF. The DNA for the CDR3 is TGCGCCATTCGGGTTACCGGGGAGCTGTTTTTT.